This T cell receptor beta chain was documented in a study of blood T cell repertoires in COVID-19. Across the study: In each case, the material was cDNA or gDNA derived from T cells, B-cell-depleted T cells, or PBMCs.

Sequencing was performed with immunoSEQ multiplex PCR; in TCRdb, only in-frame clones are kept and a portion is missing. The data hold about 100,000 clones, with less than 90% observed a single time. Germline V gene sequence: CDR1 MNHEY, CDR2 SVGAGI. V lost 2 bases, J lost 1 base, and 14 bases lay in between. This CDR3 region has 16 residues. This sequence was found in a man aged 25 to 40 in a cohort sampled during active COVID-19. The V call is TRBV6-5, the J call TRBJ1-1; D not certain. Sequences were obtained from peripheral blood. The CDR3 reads CASSYNYGPSNTEAFF. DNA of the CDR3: TGTGCCAGCAGTTACAACTACGGCCCCTCGAACACTGAAGCTTTCTTT.